This T cell receptor (beta chain) was obtained from a study of identical twins. General study points: Instead of following the same donors, the conclusions were based on cross-sectional statistical analysis. Fewer insertions characterized abundant cord blood beta clonotypes, whereas memory repertoires showed none.

This clonotype was observed a handful of times. Its antigen is as yet unknown. Only healthy Caucasians were included as donors. Per the germline V gene, CDR1 is SQVTM and CDR2 is ANQGSEA. The CDR3 runs 10 residues. V lost 6 bases to trimming and J lost 8 bases, with 10 bases between them. Each CDR3 protein gets one entry after TCRdb re-called the 5' RACE reads with MiXCR. The data hold some 320,000 distinct CDR3 sequences, with 10% to 15% observed a single time. The same specimen was also included in a second study, on yellow fever vaccine responses in identical twins. That work contributes: A vaccine T cell response that seemed partly convergent and partly personalized was reported in twins.

The chain employs TRBV29-1 and TRBJ1-1; D remains ambiguous. The sample consisted of CD8+ T cells sorted from blood. The sequence derives from a woman aged 18 to 35 in good health. The CDR3: CSVKTEEAFF. The CDR3 DNA sequence: TGCAGCGTGAAAACAGAAGAAGCTTTCTTT. The variable domain in full, completed from reference TRBV29-1 and TRBJ1-1, reads SAVISQKPSRDICQRGTSLTIQCQVDSQVTMMFWYRQQPGQSLTLIATANQGSEATYESGFVIDKFPISRPNLTFSTLTVSNMSPEDSSIYLCSVKTEEAFFGQGTRLTVV.